This TCR beta chain was retrieved from a study of T cells after yellow fever vaccination. Germline V gives CDR1 MNHEY, CDR2 SVGAGI. V was clipped by 2 bases and J by 9 bases, with 11 bases between them. This CDR3 comprises 13 residues. TCRdb re-analysed the 5' RACE reads in MiXCR, keeping a single row per CDR3 protein. The table lists 300,000 to 350,000 distinct CDR3 sequences, approximately 4% of them singletons. This clonotype showed up just a few times. The source of this sequence is a man aged 18 to 29 who received the YFV17D yellow fever vaccine. The sequencing used PBMCs, collected 5 days after the yellow fever booster vaccination. The genes are TRBV6-5 and TRBJ2-1; D remains unclear. This CDR3 is CASSYTDGVEQFF. Written as DNA, the CDR3 is TGTGCCAGCAGTTACACCGACGGTGTTGAGCAGTTCTTC.